The rows below give T cell receptor beta chains drawn from one sample of a study of blood T cell repertoires in COVID-19. Sequencing was performed with immunoSEQ multiplex PCR; in TCRdb, only in-frame clones are kept and a portion is missing. Of some 250,000 clones detected, approximately 90% appear once; the ten largest clones hold 0.99%. Source material: peripheral blood. These receptors came from a woman aged 40-49 years who had recovered from COVID-19. The CDR3 runs from the conserved cysteine through the conserved F or W. Each record gives: clone size, J gene, D gene, V gene, CDR3 protein, CDR3 DNA. D genes are given only for firm matches. A clone size is listed for some rows: how often the clone was seen (once, few, many), or a class if it is expanded.

. TRBJ2-1 TRBD2 TRBV7-9 CASSLAGLAAAHNEQFF TGTGCCAGCAGCTTAGCCGGACTAGCGGCTGCTCACAATGAGCAGTTCTTC
. TRBJ2-7 TRBD2 TRBV19 CASSWGLEAAYEQYF TGTGCCAGTAGTTGGGGACTAGAGGCGGCCTACGAGCAGTACTTC
. TRBJ1-2 . TRBV5-6 CASSPPRGNYGYTF TGTGCCAGCAGCCCTCCCAGGGGTAACTATGGCTACACCTTC
. TRBJ2-7 TRBD1 TRBV18 CASSLTGGTPPSQAYEQYF TGTGCCAGCTCACTAACAGGGGGCACCCCGCCGTCCCAGGCCTACGAGCAGTACTTC
. TRBJ1-2 . TRBV4-1 CASSQDPDSPYGYTF TGCGCCAGCAGCCAAGATCCCGACAGCCCCTATGGCTACACCTTC
. TRBJ2-6 . TRBV7-9 CATQGRVGANVLTF TGTGCCACCCAGGGGCGGGTTGGGGCCAACGTCCTGACTTTC
. TRBJ1-5 . TRBV27 CASSLSQNQPQHF TGTGCCAGCAGTTTATCACAGAATCAGCCCCAGCATTTT
. TRBJ2-7 . TRBV2 CASSEGWGRMSEQYF TGTGCCAGCAGTGAAGGTTGGGGGCGGATGTCCGAGCAGTACTTC
once TRBJ2-4 TRBD1 TRBV14 CASSQTQGPGGAKNIQYF TGTGCCAGCAGCCAGACCCAGGGCCCAGGGGGTGCCAAAAACATTCAGTACTTC
once TRBJ2-4 . TRBV10-3 CAISGVPGDIQYF TGTGCCATCAGTGGAGTCCCGGGGGACATTCAGTACTTC
. TRBJ1-1 TRBD1 TRBV19 CASSHRGRAGGTEAFF TGTGCCAGTAGCCACAGGGGGCGCGCAGGGGGCACTGAAGCTTTCTTT
. TRBJ2-4 TRBD1 TRBV7-3 CASSLLPDPGTGKNIQYF TGTGCCAGCAGCCTACTACCCGACCCCGGGACAGGGAAAAACATTCAGTACTTC
. TRBJ2-1 TRBD1 TRBV7-3 CASSLMGDRYNEQFF TGTGCCAGCAGCTTAATGGGGGACAGGTACAATGAGCAGTTCTTC
. TRBJ2-1 TRBD2 TRBV7-9 CASNQRGRGRDNEQFF TGTGCCAGCAACCAGCGGGGCAGAGGCCGGGACAATGAGCAGTTCTTC
. TRBJ1-5 . TRBV5-5 CASSSGGARGKPQHF TGTGCCAGCAGCTCCGGTGGGGCCAGGGGCAAGCCCCAGCATTTT
. TRBJ2-2 TRBD1 TRBV7-8 CASSLAPGQVVGELFF TGTGCCAGCAGCTTAGCCCCGGGACAGGTCGTCGGGGAGCTGTTTTTT
. TRBJ2-7 . TRBV9 CASSVGAGQGGHEQYF TGTGCCAGCAGCGTAGGGGCGGGGCAGGGAGGTCACGAGCAGTACTTC
. TRBJ2-1 . TRBV5-1 CASRGSKEAAQFF TGCGCCAGCCGGGGGAGTAAGGAAGCCGCGCAGTTCTTC
. TRBJ2-7 TRBD1 TRBV7-9 CASSPWDRGYEQYF TGTGCCAGCAGCCCCTGGGACAGGGGCTACGAGCAGTACTTC
. TRBJ2-3 . TRBV9 CASSAMPPGGGWSTDTQYF TGTGCCAGCAGCGCCATGCCCCCTGGAGGCGGGTGGAGCACAGATACGCAGTATTTT
. TRBJ2-2 TRBD2 TRBV24-1 CATSDRPSGRTGELFF TGTGCCACCAGTGATCGTCCTAGCGGGAGGACCGGGGAGCTGTTTTTT
. TRBJ2-7 . TRBV4-3 CASSQDWRGPYEQYF TGCGCCAGCAGCCAAGATTGGCGGGGACCCTACGAGCAGTACTTC
once TRBJ2-2 . TRBV5-4 CASSPQKGAGELFF TGTGCCAGCAGCCCCCAGAAGGGAGCCGGGGAGCTGTTTTTT
. TRBJ1-2 TRBD1 TRBV30 CAWGQGDYGYTF TGTGCCTGGGGACAGGGGGACTATGGCTACACCTTC
once TRBJ2-5 . TRBV7-9 CASSQGLGTQYF TGTGCCAGCAGCCAGGGGCTGGGGACCCAGTACTTC
once TRBJ1-3 TRBD1 TRBV5-6 CASSFGDRGGNTIYF TGTGCCAGCAGCTTCGGGGACAGGGGTGGAAACACCATATATTTT
. TRBJ1-2 . TRBV21-1 CASSPTGHYYGYTF TGTGCCAGCAGCCCCACCGGACATTACTATGGCTACACCTTC
. TRBJ2-1 . TRBV7-2 CASSLEVGGTPYNEQFF TGTGCCAGCAGCTTAGAGGTAGGGGGAACCCCCTACAATGAGCAGTTCTTC
. TRBJ1-5 . TRBV28 CASSTPKAGGNQPQHF TGTGCCAGCAGTACGCCCAAGGCAGGGGGCAATCAGCCCCAGCATTTT
. TRBJ2-7 . TRBV2 CASEGPGHEQYF TGTGCCAGCGAAGGGCCAGGGCACGAGCAGTACTTC
. TRBJ2-2 . TRBV7-2 CASAGKALTGELFF TGTGCCAGCGCCGGGAAGGCCCTGACCGGGGAGCTGTTTTTT
. TRBJ1-1 TRBD1 TRBV7-2 CASSHGWDRASLNTEAFF TGTGCCAGCAGCCATGGATGGGACAGGGCGAGCCTGAACACTGAAGCTTTCTTT
. TRBJ2-3 . TRBV19 CASSTGVDTQYF TGTGCCAGTAGTACGGGGGTGGATACGCAGTATTTT
. TRBJ2-1 . TRBV4-2 CASGLGGYNEQFF TGTGCCAGCGGGCTGGGGGGCTACAATGAGCAGTTCTTC
. TRBJ1-5 . TRBV11-3 CASSLGREGSQHF TGTGCCAGCAGCTTGGGGCGGGAAGGGTCCCAGCATTTT
. TRBJ1-1 TRBD1 TRBV10-3 CAINQGAGNTEAFF TGTGCCATCAACCAGGGGGCGGGGAACACTGAAGCTTTCTTT
. TRBJ2-3 TRBD2 TRBV15 CATSGASGRALGTDTQYF TGTGCCACCAGCGGGGCTAGCGGGAGGGCCCTCGGCACAGATACGCAGTATTTT